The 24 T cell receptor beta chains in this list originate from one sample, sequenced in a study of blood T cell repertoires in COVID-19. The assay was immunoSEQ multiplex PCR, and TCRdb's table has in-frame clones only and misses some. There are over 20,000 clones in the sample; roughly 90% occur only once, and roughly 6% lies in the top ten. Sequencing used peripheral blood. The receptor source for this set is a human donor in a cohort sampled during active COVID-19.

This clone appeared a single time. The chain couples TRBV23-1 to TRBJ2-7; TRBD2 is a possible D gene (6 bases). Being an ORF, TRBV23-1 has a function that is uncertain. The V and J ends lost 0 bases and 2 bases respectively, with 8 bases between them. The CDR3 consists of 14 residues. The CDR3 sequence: CASSQSGLPYEQYF. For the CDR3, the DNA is TGCGCCAGCAGTCAATCGGGACTTCCCTACGAGCAGTACTTC.

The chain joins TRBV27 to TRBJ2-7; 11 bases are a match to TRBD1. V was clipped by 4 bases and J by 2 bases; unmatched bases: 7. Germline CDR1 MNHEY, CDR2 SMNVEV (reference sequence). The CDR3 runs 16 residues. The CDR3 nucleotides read TGTGCCAGCAGTTCCCGGGACAGGGGGGATCCCTACGAGCAGTACTTC. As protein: CASSSRDRGDPYEQYF.

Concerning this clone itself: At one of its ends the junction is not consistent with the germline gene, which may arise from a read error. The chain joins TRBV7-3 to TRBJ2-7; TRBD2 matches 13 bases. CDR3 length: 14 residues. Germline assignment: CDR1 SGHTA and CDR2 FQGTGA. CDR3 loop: CASSLMMGTSGTLF. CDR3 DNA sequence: TGTGCCAGCAGCTTAATGATGGGGACTAGCGGGACCCTCTTC.

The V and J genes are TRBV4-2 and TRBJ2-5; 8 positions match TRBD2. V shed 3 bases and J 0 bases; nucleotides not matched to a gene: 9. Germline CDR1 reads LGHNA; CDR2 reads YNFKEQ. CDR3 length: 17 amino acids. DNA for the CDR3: TGTGCCAGCAGCCACGGAACTTTGACTAGCGACCAAGAGACCCAGTACTTC. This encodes CASSHGTLTSDQETQYF.

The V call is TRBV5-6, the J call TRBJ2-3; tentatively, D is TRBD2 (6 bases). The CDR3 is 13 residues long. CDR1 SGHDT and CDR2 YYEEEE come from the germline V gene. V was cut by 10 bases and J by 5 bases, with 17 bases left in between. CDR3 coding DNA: TGTGCCGGAAATTGGTGGGGGGAAGATACGCAGTATTTT. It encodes CAGNWWGEDTQYF.

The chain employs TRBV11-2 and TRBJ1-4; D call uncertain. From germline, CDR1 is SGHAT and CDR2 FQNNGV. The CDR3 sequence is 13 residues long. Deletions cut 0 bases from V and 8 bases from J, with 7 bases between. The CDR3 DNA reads TGTGCCAGCAGCTTAGAACCGGAGGAAAAACTGTTTTTT. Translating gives CASSLEPEEKLFF.

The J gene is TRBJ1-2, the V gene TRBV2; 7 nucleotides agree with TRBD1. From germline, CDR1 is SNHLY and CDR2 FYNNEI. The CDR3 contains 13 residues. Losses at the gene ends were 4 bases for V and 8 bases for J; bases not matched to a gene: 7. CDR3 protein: CASSGEGAWGYTF. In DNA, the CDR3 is TGTGCCAGCAGTGGAGAGGGGGCGTGGGGCTACACCTTC.

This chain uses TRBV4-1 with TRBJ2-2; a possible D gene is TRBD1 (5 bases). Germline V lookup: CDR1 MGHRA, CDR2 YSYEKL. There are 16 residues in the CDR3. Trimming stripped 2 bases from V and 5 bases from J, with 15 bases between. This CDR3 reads CASSQLQGARTGELFF. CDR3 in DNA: TGCGCCAGCAGCCAACTACAAGGGGCCCGAACCGGGGAGCTGTTTTTT.

CDR3 coding DNA: TGTGCCAGCAGCCCTAGCGGGAGTTCATTTATGGACACCGGGGAGCTGTTTTTT. The encoded protein is CASSPSGSSFMDTGELFF. J is TRBJ2-2 and V is TRBV7-6, with TRBD2 matching over 10 bases. Trimming removed 5 bases from V and 3 bases from J; junction bases left unmatched: 12. This CDR3 comprises 18 residues. The V gene's germline CDR1 is SGHVS and CDR2 FNYEAQ. Full variable domain (missing parts from reference TRBV7-6 and TRBJ2-2): GAGVSQSPRYKVTKRGQDVALRCDPISGHVSLYWYRQALGQGPEFLTYFNYEAQQDKSGLPNDRFSAERPEGSISTLTIQRTEQRDSAMYRCASSPSGSSFMDTGELFFGEGSRLTVL.

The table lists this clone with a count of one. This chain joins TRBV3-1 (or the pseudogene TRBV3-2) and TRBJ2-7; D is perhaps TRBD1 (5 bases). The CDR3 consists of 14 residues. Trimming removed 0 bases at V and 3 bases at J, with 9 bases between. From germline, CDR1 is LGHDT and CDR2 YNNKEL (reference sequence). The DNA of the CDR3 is TGTGCCAGCAGCCAAGATTACAGGTTCTACGAGCAGTACTTC. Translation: CASSQDYRFYEQYF.

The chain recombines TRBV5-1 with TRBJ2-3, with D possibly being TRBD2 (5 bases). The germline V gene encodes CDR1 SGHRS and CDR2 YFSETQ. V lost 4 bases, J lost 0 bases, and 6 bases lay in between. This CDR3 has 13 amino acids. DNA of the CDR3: TGCGCCAGCAGCCCGGGGAGCACAGATACGCAGTATTTT. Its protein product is CASSPGSTDTQYF.

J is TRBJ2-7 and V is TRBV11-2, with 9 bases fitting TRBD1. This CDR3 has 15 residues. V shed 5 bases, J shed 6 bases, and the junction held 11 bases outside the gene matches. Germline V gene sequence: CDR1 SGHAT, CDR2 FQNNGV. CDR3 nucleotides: TGTGCCAGCAGCCGGCTCCGGGACAGGGAGGGCGAGCAGTACTTC. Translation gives CASSRLRDREGEQYF.

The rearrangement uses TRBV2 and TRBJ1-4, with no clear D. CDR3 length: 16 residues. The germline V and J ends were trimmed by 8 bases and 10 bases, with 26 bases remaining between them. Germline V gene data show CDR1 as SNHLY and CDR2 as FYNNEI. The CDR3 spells CASSILTQASGIKLFF. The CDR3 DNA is TGTGCCAGCTCTATCTTGACCCAGGCATCCGGAATAAAACTGTTTTTT. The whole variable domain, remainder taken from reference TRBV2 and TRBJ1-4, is EPEVTQTPSHQVTQMGQEVILRCVPISNHLYFYWYRQILGQKVEFLVSFYNNEISEKSEIFDDQFSVERPDGSNFTLKIRSTKLEDSAMYFCASSILTQASGIKLFFGSGTQLSVL.

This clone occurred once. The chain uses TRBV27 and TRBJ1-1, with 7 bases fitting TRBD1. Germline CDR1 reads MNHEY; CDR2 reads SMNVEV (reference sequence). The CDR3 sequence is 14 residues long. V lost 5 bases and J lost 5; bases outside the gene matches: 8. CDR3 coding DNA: TGTGCCAGCAGTAATCGACAGGGTTTAACTGAAGCTTTCTTT. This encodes CASSNRQGLTEAFF.

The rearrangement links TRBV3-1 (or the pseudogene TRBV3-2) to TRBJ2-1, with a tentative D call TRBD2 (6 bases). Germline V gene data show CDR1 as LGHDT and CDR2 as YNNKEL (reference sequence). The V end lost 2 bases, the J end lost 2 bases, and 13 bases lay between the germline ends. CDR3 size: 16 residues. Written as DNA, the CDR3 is TGTGCCAGCAGCCAACTTAGTAGCGGTACCTACAATGAGCAGTTCTTC. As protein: CASSQLSSGTYNEQFF.

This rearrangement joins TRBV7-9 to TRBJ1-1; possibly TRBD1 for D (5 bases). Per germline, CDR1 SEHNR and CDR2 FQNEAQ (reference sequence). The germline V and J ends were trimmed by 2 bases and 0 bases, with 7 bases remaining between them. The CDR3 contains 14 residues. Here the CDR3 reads CASSLSGMNTEAFF. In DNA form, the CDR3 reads TGTGCCAGCAGCTTATCAGGGATGAACACTGAAGCTTTCTTT. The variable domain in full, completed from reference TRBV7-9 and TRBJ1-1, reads DTGVSQNPRHKITKRGQNVTFRCDPISEHNRLYWYRQTLGQGPEFLTYFQNEAQLEKSRLLSDRFSAERPKGSFSTLEIQRTEQGDSAMYLCASSLSGMNTEAFFGQGTRLTVV.

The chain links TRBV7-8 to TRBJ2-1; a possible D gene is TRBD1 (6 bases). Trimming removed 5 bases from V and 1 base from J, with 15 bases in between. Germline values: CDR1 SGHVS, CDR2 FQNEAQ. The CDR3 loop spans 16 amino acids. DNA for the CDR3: TGTGCCAGCAGCAAAACAGGGTGGGAATCCTACAATGAGCAGTTCTTC. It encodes CASSKTGWESYNEQFF.

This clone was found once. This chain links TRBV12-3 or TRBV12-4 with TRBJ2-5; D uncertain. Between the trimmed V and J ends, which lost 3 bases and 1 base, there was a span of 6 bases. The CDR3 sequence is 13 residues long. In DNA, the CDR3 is TGTGCCAGCAGTTTGGCCAGCCAAGAGACCCAGTACTTC. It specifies CASSLASQETQYF.

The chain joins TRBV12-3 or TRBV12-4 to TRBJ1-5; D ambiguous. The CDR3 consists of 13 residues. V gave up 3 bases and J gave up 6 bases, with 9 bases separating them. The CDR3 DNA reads TGTGCCAGCAGTTTTGACGGGTTTCAGCCCCAGCATTTT. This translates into CASSFDGFQPQHF.

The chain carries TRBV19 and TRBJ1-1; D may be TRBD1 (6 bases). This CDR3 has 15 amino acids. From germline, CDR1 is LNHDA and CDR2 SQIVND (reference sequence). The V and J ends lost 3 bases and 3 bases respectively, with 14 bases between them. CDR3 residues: CASSILGAGDTEAFF. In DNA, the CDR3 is TGTGCCAGTAGTATTTTGGGGGCAGGGGACACTGAAGCTTTCTTT.

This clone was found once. The CDR3 is CASSRDRGLWANVLTF. DNA for the CDR3: TGTGCCAGCAGCCGGGACAGGGGGCTTTGGGCCAACGTCCTGACTTTC. This chain connects TRBV13 to TRBJ2-6, with TRBD1 identical over 12 bases. The J segment lost 5 bases and the V segment lost 5 bases, leaving 4 bases of the junction unmatched. Germline V CDR1 and CDR2: PRHDT, FYEKMQ (reference sequence). The CDR3 is 16 residues long.

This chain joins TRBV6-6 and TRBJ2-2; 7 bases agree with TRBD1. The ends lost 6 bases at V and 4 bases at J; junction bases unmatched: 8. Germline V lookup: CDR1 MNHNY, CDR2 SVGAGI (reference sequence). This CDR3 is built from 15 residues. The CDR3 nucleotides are TGTGCCAGCAGCCTTCGACAGGGTATCACCGGGGAGCTGTTTTTT. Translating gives CASSLRQGITGELFF.

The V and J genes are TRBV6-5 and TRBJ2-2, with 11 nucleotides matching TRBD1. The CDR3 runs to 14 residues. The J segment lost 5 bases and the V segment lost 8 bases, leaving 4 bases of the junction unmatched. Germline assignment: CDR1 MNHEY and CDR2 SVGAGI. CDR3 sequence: CASRGTGGTGELFF. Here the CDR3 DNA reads TGTGCCAGCCGCGGGACAGGGGGAACCGGGGAGCTGTTTTTT.

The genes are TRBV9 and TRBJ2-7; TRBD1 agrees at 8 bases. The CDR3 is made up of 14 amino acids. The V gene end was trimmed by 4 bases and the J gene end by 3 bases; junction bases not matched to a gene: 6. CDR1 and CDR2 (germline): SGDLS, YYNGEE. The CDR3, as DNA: TGTGCCAGCAGCCCTGGACAGGGTAACTACGAGCAGTACTTC. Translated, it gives CASSPGQGNYEQYF.